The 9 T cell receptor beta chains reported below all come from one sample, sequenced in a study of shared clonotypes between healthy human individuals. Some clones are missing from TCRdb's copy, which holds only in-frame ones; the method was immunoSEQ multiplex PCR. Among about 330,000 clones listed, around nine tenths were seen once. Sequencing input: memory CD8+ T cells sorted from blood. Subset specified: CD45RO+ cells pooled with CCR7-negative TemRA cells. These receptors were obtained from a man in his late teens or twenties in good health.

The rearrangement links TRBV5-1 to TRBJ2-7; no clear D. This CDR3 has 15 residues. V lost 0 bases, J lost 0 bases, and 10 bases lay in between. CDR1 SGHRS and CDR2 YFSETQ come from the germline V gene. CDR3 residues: CASSLAPESSYEQYF. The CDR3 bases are TGCGCCAGCAGCTTGGCTCCTGAGAGCTCCTACGAGCAGTACTTC.

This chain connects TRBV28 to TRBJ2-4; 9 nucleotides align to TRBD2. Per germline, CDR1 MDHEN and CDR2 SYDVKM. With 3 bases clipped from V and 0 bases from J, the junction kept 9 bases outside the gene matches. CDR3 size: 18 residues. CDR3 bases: TGTGCCAGCAGTTTTTTGACTAGCGGTCTAATAGCCAAAAACATTCAGTACTTC. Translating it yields CASSFLTSGLIAKNIQYF.

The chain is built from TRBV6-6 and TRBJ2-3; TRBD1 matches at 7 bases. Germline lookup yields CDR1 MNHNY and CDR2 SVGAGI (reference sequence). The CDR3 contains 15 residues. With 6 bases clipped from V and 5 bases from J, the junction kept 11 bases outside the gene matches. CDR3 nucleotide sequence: TGTGCCAGCAGCCGGACAGGTCCGGCGAGAGATACGCAGTATTTT. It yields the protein CASSRTGPARDTQYF.

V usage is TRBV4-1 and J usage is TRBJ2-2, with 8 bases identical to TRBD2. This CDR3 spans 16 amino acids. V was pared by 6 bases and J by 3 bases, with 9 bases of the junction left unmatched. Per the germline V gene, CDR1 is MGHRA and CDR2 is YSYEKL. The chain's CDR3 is CASRIRAGEYTGELFF. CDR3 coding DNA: TGCGCCAGCAGGATTAGAGCGGGAGAGTACACCGGGGAGCTGTTTTTT.

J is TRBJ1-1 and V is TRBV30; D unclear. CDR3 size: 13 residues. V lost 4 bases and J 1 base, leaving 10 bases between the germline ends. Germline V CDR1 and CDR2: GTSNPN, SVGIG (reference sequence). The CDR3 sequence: CAWTRTKNTEAFF. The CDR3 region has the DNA TGTGCCTGGACTCGTACGAAGAACACTGAAGCTTTCTTT. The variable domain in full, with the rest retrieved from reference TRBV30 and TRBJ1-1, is SQTIHQWPATLVQPVGSPLSLECTVEGTSNPNLYWYRQAAGRGLQLLFYSVGIGQISSEVPQNLSASRPQDRQFILSSKKLLLSDSGFYLCAWTRTKNTEAFFGQGTRLTVV.

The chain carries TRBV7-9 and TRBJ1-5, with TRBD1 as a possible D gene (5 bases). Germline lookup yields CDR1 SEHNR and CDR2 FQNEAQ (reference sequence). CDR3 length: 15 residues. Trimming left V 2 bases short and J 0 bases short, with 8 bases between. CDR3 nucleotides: TGTGCCAGCAGCTTATCTGACAGTAGCAATCAGCCCCAGCATTTT. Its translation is CASSLSDSSNQPQHF.

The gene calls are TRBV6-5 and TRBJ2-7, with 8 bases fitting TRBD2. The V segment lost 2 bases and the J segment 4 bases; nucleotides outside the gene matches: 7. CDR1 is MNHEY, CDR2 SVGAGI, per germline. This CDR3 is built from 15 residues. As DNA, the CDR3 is TGTGCCAGCAGTTACGGGTCTAGCGGGTTGTACGAGCAGTACTTC. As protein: CASSYGSSGLYEQYF.

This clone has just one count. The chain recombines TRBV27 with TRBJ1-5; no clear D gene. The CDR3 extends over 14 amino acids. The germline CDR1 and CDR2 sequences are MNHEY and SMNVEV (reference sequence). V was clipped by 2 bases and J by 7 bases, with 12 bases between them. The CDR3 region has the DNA TGTGCCAGCAGTTTAGGGAGTGGGTCGCAGCCCCAGCATTTT. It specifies CASSLGSGSQPQHF.

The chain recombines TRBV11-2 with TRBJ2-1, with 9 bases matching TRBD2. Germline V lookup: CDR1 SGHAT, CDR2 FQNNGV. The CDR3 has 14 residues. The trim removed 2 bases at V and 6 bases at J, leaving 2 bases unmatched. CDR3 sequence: CASSLPSGINEQFF. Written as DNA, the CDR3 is TGTGCCAGCAGCTTACCTAGCGGGATCAATGAGCAGTTCTTC.